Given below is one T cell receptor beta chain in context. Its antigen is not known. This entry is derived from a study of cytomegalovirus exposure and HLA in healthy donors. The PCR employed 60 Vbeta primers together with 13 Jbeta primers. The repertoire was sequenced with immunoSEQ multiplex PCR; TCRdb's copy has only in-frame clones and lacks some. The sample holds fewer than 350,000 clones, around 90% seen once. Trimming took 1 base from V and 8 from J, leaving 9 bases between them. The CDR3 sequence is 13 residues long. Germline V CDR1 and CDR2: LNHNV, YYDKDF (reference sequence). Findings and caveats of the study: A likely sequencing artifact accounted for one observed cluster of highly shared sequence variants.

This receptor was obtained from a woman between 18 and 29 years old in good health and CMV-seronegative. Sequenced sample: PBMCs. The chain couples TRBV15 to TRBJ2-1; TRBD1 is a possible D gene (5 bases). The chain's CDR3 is CATSRGGGDEQFF. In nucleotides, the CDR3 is TGTGCCACCAGCAGAGGGGGCGGCGATGAGCAGTTCTTC.